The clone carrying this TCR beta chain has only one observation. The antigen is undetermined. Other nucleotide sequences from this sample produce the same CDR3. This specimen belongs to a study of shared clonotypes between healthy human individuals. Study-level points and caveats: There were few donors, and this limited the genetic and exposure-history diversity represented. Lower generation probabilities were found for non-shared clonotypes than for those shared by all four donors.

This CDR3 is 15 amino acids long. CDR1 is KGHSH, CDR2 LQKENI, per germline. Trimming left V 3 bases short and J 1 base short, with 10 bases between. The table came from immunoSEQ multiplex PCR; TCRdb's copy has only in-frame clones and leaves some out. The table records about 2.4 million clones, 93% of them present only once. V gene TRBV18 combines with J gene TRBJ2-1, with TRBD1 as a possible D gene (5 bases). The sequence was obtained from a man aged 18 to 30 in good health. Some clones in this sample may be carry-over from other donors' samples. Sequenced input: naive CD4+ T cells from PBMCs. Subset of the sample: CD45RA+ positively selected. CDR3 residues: CASSPASGSYNEQFF. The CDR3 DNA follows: TGTGCCAGCTCACCTGCTTCAGGGTCCTACAATGAGCAGTTCTTC.